The 4 T cell receptor beta chains below come from one sample, sequenced in a study of shared T cell receptors in the human thymus. The data were produced by immunoSEQ multiplex PCR, yet TCRdb's version contains in-frame clones alone and is incomplete. The table lists some 640,000 clones, more than 75% of them singletons, with over 0.008% in the top ten. A further study also used this sample, focusing on human thymus T cells.

Material: thymocytes. The receptors originated from a boy less than two years old with a congenital heart defect.

The genes are TRBV25-1 and TRBJ2-7, with D uncertain. Trimming cost V 1 base and J 0 bases, with 7 bases left between them. Germline CDR1 MGHDK, CDR2 SYGVNS. CDR3 size: 14 residues. CDR3 sequence: CASSESPSSYEQYF. The CDR3 nucleotides are TGTGCCAGCAGTGAATCCCCGAGCTCCTACGAGCAGTACTTC.

The chain joins TRBV28 to TRBJ1-1; 10 nucleotides match TRBD1. There are 13 residues in the CDR3. Unmatched junction bases numbered 7, after V lost 8 bases and J lost 7 bases. CDR1 MDHEN and CDR2 SYDVKM come from the germline V gene. CDR3 sequence reads: CASGGQGDLEAFF. The CDR3 DNA reads as TGTGCCAGCGGAGGACAGGGGGACCTTGAAGCTTTCTTT. Full variable domain (missing parts from reference TRBV28 and TRBJ1-1): DVKVTQSSRYLVKRTGEKVFLECVQDMDHENMFWYRQDPGLGLRLIYFSYDVKMKEKGDIPEGYSVSREKKERFSLILESASTNQTSMYLCASGGQGDLEAFFGQGTRLTVV.

The chain links TRBV7-6 to TRBJ2-7, with D possibly matching TRBD2 (5 bases). V was pared by 1 base and J by 7 bases, with 17 bases between. The CDR3 sequence is 15 residues long. Germline V gene lookup returns CDR1 SGHVS and CDR2 FNYEAQ. As DNA, the CDR3 is TGTGCCAGCAGCTTAGGGCGGGTCGGCTCGCGGGAGCAGTACTTC. Protein product: CASSLGRVGSREQYF.

This rearrangement joins TRBV28 to TRBJ1-5, with D maybe TRBD1 (6 bases). Trimming cost V 11 bases and J 3 bases, with 17 bases left between them. Germline V CDR1 and CDR2: MDHEN, SYDVKM. This CDR3 contains 14 residues. CDR3 amino acids: CAAQAGQNNQPQHF. As DNA, the CDR3 is TGTGCCGCTCAGGCCGGACAGAACAATCAGCCCCAGCATTTT.